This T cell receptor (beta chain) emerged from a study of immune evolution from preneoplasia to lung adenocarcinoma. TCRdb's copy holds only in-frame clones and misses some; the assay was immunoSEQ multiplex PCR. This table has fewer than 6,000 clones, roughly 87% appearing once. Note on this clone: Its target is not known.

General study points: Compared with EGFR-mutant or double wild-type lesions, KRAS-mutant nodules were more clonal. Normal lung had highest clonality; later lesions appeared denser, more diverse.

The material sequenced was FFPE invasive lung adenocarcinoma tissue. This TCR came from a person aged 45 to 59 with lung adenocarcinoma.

CDR3 DNA: TGTGCCAGTAGGCCCGGGACAGGGCTCGATACGCAGTATTTT. It translates to CASRPGTGLDTQYF. The J gene is TRBJ2-3, the V gene TRBV19; 9 bases align to TRBD1. CDR3 length equals 14 residues. J lost 6 bases, V lost 6 bases, and 7 bases had no gene match. The germline CDR1 and CDR2 sequences are LNHDA and SQIVND (reference sequence).